This T cell receptor (beta chain) stems from a study of T cells in Graves' hyperthyroidism and ophthalmopathy. Study-wide background: Peripheral blood was secured at the point of initial diagnosis, before any treatment.

Whole-study findings and limits: Ophthalmopathy could be told apart from stable hyperthyroidism with a 13 V-J model. In the blood, most expanded thyroid clonotypes above 0.001 appeared as well.

Researchers took RNA transcripts and amplified the TCR beta CDR3 regions from them. An initial round of RT-PCR targeting the TCR CDR3 relied on the HTBI primer set. TCRdb reprocessed the multiplex PCR reads via MiXCR and lists one record per CDR3 protein. The table lists 500,000 or so distinct CDR3 sequences, roughly 18% of them singletons. On this clonotype itself: What it recognizes is unknown.

The CDR3 sequence is 13 residues long. Trimming at V came to 4 bases and at J to 8 bases, leaving 3 bases not matched to a gene. Germline loops: CDR1 SGHVS, CDR2 FQNEAQ. The sequencing input was blood. This TCR was sampled from a woman under 30 with Graves' ophthalmopathy. The genes are TRBV7-8 and TRBJ1-4; 8 nucleotides match TRBD1. CDR3 in amino acids: CASSSGTGEKLFF. CDR3 sequence (DNA): TGTGCCAGCAGCTCGGGGACAGGCGAAAAACTGTTTTTT.